This TCR beta chain was retrieved from a study of cytomegalovirus exposure and HLA in healthy donors. The CDR3 runs to 14 residues. Between the trimmed V and J ends, which lost 1 base and 4 bases, there was a span of 9 bases. The germline V gene encodes CDR1 PRHDT and CDR2 FYEKMQ (reference sequence). The study ran its PCR with 60 Vbeta and 13 Jbeta primers. This table comes from immunoSEQ multiplex PCR, and its TCRdb copy is limited to in-frame clones, with some not included. The sample lists some 99,000 clones, approximately 79% seen once, with 1.8% in the top ten. The V call is TRBV13, the J call TRBJ2-3, with D possibly TRBD2 on 6 matching bases. This TCR was sampled from a male donor in good health and CMV-seronegative. The sequencing sample was made of PBMCs. CDR3 residues: CASSLVGSSDTQYF. The CDR3 nucleotides read TGTGCCAGCAGCTTAGTCGGGAGTTCAGATACGCAGTATTTT.